A single sample gave rise to the 20 T cell receptor beta chains below, sequenced in a study of blood T cells in healthy people across ages. Primed by a sample-barcoded 5' primer and a J-beta primer mix, a second PCR proceeded for roughly 7 to 11 cycles. TCRdb redid the calling of the 5' RACE reads with MiXCR, one entry per CDR3 protein. The top ten hold about 23% of the sample, which has some 1.8 million distinct CDR3 sequences, 30% to 40% seen once. Sequencing was performed on blood. Receptors originate from a human donor in good health.

The J gene is TRBJ1-6, the V gene TRBV2, with D unresolved. The CDR3 loop spans 15 amino acids. V was pared by 5 bases and J by 7 bases, with 15 bases between. Germline CDR1 and CDR2: SNHLY and FYNNEI. CDR3 loop: CASSHPTGRNSPLHF. CDR3 bases: TGTGCCAGCAGTCACCCGACTGGAAGGAATTCACCCCTCCACTTT.

This chain connects TRBV5-6 to TRBJ1-5; the D is unclear. Trimming left V 2 bases short and J 0 bases short, with 12 bases between. The CDR3 loop spans 16 amino acids. Germline assignment: CDR1 SGHDT and CDR2 YYEEEE. Here the CDR3 DNA reads TGTGCCAGCAGCTTAGGCTTAGGGAATAGCAATCAGCCCCAGCATTTT. It codes for CASSLGLGNSNQPQHF.

This clonotype was detected a few times. This chain connects TRBV7-9 to TRBJ1-1; D not certain. Deletions cut 1 base from V and 5 bases from J, with 11 bases between. Germline V gene sequence: CDR1 SEHNR, CDR2 FQNEAQ (reference sequence). The CDR3 is made up of 14 amino acids. CDR3 sequence (DNA): TGTGCCAGCAGCTTAGTCACTGGCGTGACTGAAGCTTTCTTT. It yields the protein CASSLVTGVTEAFF.

The rearrangement uses TRBV29-1 and TRBJ2-5; D gene uncertain. The CDR3 is made up of 12 amino acids. CDR1 and CDR2 (germline): SQVTM, ANQGSEA. The ends were cut back, 2 bases at V and 3 bases at J, with 7 bases in the middle. The CDR3 loop reads CSVEHAEETQYF. The CDR3 nucleotides read TGCAGCGTTGAACACGCCGAAGAGACCCAGTACTTC.

This clonotype was found a few times. This chain joins TRBV7-2 and TRBJ2-1; 12 bases align to TRBD2. Germline-derived CDR1 and CDR2 are SGHTA and FQGNSA. The CDR3 runs 15 residues. With V trimmed by 5 bases and J by 6 bases, 5 bases remained unmatched. The CDR3 sequence is CASSHTSGGPNEQFF. As DNA, the CDR3 is TGTGCCAGCAGCCATACTAGCGGGGGGCCCAATGAGCAGTTCTTC.

This clonotype was counted a few times. The chain links TRBV20-1 to TRBJ2-7; maybe TRBD1 (5 bases). The germline V gene has CDR1 DFQATT and CDR2 SNEGSKA (reference sequence). V was trimmed by 3 bases and J by 4 bases, leaving 10 bases between them. The CDR3 extends over 12 amino acids. The CDR3 DNA reads as TGCAGTGCTAGGGACACACAGTACGAGCAGTACTTC. Its protein is CSARDTQYEQYF.

Only a few counts were recorded for this clonotype. V is TRBV7-8 and J is TRBJ1-5; D remains ambiguous. Trimming pared 5 bases from V and 4 bases from J, leaving 12 bases between. Germline lookup yields CDR1 SGHVS and CDR2 FQNEAQ. The CDR3 loop spans 14 amino acids. The CDR3: CASSATYGNQPQHF. Here the CDR3 DNA reads TGTGCCAGCAGCGCAACCTACGGTAATCAGCCCCAGCATTTT.

This clonotype was found a few times. The chain has TRBV9 and TRBJ1-1, with 7 bases fitting TRBD1. The CDR3 spans 16 residues. The V and J ends lost 3 bases and 3 bases, in that order; junction bases with no gene match: 11. Per germline, CDR1 SGDLS and CDR2 YYNGEE. The CDR3 region has the DNA TGTGCCAGCAGCGCCAGCGAGACAGGGTACCACACTGAAGCTTTCTTT. This sequence encodes CASSASETGYHTEAFF.

A few counts support this clonotype. This chain links TRBV27 with TRBJ1-3; possibly TRBD1 for D (6 bases). The CDR3 sequence is 15 residues long. Germline CDR1 reads MNHEY; CDR2 reads SMNVEV (reference sequence). V lost 4 bases to trimming and J lost 3 bases, with 13 bases between them. Here the CDR3 reads CASSSSGAGGNTIYF. The CDR3 DNA reads as TGTGCCAGCAGTTCCTCAGGGGCAGGTGGAAACACCATATATTTT.

V gene TRBV9 combines with J gene TRBJ1-2, with D hard to call. Germline V gene lookup returns CDR1 SGDLS and CDR2 YYNGEE. This CDR3 has 14 residues. The V end was cut by 6 bases, the J end by 6 bases, with 18 bases between. DNA for the CDR3: TGTGCCAGCACCCCCGGATGGGGTCATAATGGCTACACCTTC. Protein product: CASTPGWGHNGYTF.

This clonotype was detected a few times. This rearrangement joins TRBV6-5 to TRBJ2-3, with 11 nucleotides matching TRBD2. Trimming cost V 3 bases and J 2 bases; bases outside gene matches: 13. Germline V gene sequence: CDR1 MNHEY, CDR2 SVGAGI. This CDR3 region has 19 residues. The CDR3 protein is CASSYNPPTSGGPTDTQYF. CDR3 DNA sequence: TGTGCCAGCAGTTATAACCCTCCAACTAGCGGGGGCCCCACAGATACGCAGTATTTT.

The rearrangement links TRBV7-8 to TRBJ2-3, with a possible D match to TRBD2 (5 bases). The CDR3 is 12 residues long. Per germline, CDR1 SGHVS and CDR2 FQNEAQ. Trimming took off 3 bases at V and 11 bases at J, with 12 bases between the two ends. CDR3 loop: CASSFSGRGQYF. The CDR3 DNA sequence: TGTGCCAGCAGCTTTAGTGGTCGGGGGCAGTATTTT. The whole variable domain, remainder taken from reference TRBV7-8 and TRBJ2-3, is GAGVSQSPRYKVAKRGQDVALRCDPISGHVSLFWYQQALGQGPEFLTYFQNEAQLDKSGLPSDRFFAERPEGSVSTLKIQRTQQEDSAVYLCASSFSGRGQYFGPGTRLTVL.

V and J are TRBV12-3 or TRBV12-4 and TRBJ2-1; D not certain. CDR3 size: 15 residues. Trimming stripped 6 bases from V and 6 bases from J, with 18 bases between. CDR3 residues: CASSPGLPSGNEQFF. CDR3 DNA: TGTGCCAGCAGCCCGGGTTTACCCTCCGGCAATGAGCAGTTCTTC.

The sample holds a few counts of this clonotype. The chain combines TRBV12-3 or TRBV12-4 with TRBJ2-3, with no clear D. CDR3 length: 16 residues. V lost 5 bases, J lost 3 bases, and 18 bases lay in between. DNA for the CDR3: TGTGCCAGCAGTAACTTGGGCTACCTGGCTACAGATACGCAGTATTTT. Its translation: CASSNLGYLATDTQYF.

This clonotype was recorded at least ten times. This chain connects TRBV6-6 to TRBJ1-1; no definite D call. V shed 2 bases and J shed 6 bases, with 4 bases lying between them. Germline V gene data show CDR1 as MNHNY and CDR2 as SVGAGI (reference sequence). The CDR3 length is 11 residues. Here the CDR3 DNA reads TGTGCCAGCAGTTACGGCCCTGAAGCTTTCTTT. Translated, it gives CASSYGPEAFF.

The V gene is TRBV3-1, the J gene TRBJ2-1; TRBD2 agrees at 13 bases. The CDR3 totals 15 residues. V shed 3 bases and J 8 bases; nucleotides not matched to a gene: 4. Germline V gene lookup returns CDR1 LGHDT and CDR2 YNNKEL (reference sequence). The CDR3 here is CASSHTTSGGDEQFF. The CDR3 nucleotides are TGTGCCAGCAGCCACACTACTAGCGGGGGGGATGAGCAGTTCTTC.

This clonotype was counted a few times. CDR3 nucleotides: TGTGCCAGCAGTGCGAATGTTGGGATAAATGAGCAGTTCTTC. The encoded protein is CASSANVGINEQFF. The chain uses TRBV12-3 or TRBV12-4 and TRBJ2-1; D remains ambiguous. Trimming shortened V by 5 bases and J by 7 bases, and 15 bases separated the two germline ends. The length of the CDR3 is 14 residues.

The chain carries TRBV7-2 and TRBJ1-2; no firm D call. CDR3 length: 13 residues. V was pared by 5 bases and J by 6 bases, with 13 bases between. Looked up from germline, CDR1 is SGHTA and CDR2 is FQGNSA. CDR3 amino acids: CASSPGLRHGYTF. The CDR3 DNA reads as TGTGCCAGCAGCCCGGGTCTGAGGCATGGCTACACCTTC.

The chain couples TRBV6-6 to TRBJ1-5; D unresolved. The CDR3 length is 12 residues. Trimming left V 2 bases short and J 6 bases short, with 5 bases between. In germline, CDR1 is MNHNY, CDR2 SVGAGI (reference sequence). The CDR3 sequence is CASSYATQPQHF. The DNA of the CDR3 is TGTGCCAGCAGTTACGCGACTCAGCCCCAGCATTTT.

This clonotype occurred a few times. Given a much more abundant clone one base away, this may be a read error. The chain recombines TRBV24-1 with TRBJ2-1, with 10 bases identical to TRBD1. The length of the CDR3 is 14 residues. Trimming removed 12 bases from V and 8 bases from J; junction bases left unmatched: 12. CDR1 and CDR2 from the germline V gene are KGHDR and SFDVKD. The CDR3 reads CAASRDRGGHEQFF. DNA for the CDR3: TGTGCCGCCTCGCGGGACAGGGGAGGTCATGAGCAGTTCTTC.